The 21 T cell receptor beta chains below all came from one sample that was sequenced in a study of blood T cell repertoires in COVID-19. Data came from immunoSEQ multiplex PCR; TCRdb stores just in-frame clones and leaves some out. The table lists approximately 85,000 clones, approximately 78% of them singletons, with about 12% in the top ten. The specimen was peripheral blood. These receptor sequences come from a human donor in a cohort sampled during active COVID-19.

CDR3 DNA: TGTGCCAGCAGGCGAGGGGAGGGACAAGCCTATGGCTACACCTTC. Protein product: CASRRGEGQAYGYTF. The genes are TRBV6-5 and TRBJ1-2, with D possibly being TRBD1 (6 bases). CDR1 MNHEY and CDR2 SVGAGI come from the germline V gene. The V end was cut by 6 bases, the J end by 4 bases, with 18 bases between. The CDR3 extends over 15 amino acids.

This clone was detected once. J is TRBJ2-5 and V is TRBV7-9; D is unclear. The CDR3 sequence is 15 residues long. Germline lookup yields CDR1 SEHNR and CDR2 FQNEAQ (reference sequence). V lost 3 bases and J 0 bases, leaving 11 bases between the germline ends. In DNA, the CDR3 is TGTGCCAGCAGCTTGAGAAATTGGTACCAAGAGACCCAGTACTTC. This gives the protein CASSLRNWYQETQYF.

The sample holds one count of this clone. The chain recombines TRBV6-4 with TRBJ2-1; 14 bases align to TRBD2. CDR1 MRHNA and CDR2 SNTAGT come from the germline V gene. The CDR3 totals 16 residues. The V segment lost 2 bases and the J segment 7 bases; nucleotides outside the gene matches: 4. The CDR3 is CASSDGTSGGWNEQFF. The CDR3 DNA sequence: TGTGCCAGCAGTGACGGGACTAGCGGGGGATGGAATGAGCAGTTCTTC.

Only a few counts were recorded for this clone. The J gene is TRBJ2-3, the V gene TRBV5-5; D gene ambiguous. This CDR3 is built from 13 residues. Germline loops: CDR1 SGHKS, CDR2 YYEKEE (reference sequence). V shed 5 bases and J shed 4 bases, with 11 bases lying between them. The CDR3 coding sequence is TGTGCCAGCAGTCCCCTAGGAGCAGATACGCAGTATTTT. Amino acid sequence: CASSPLGADTQYF.

This chain uses TRBV7-9 with TRBJ2-2, with 8 bases that match TRBD1. The CDR3 is made up of 14 amino acids. CDR1 SEHNR and CDR2 FQNEAQ come from the germline V gene (reference sequence). Losses at the gene ends were 9 bases for V and 3 bases for J; bases not matched to a gene: 6. CDR3 sequence (DNA): TGTGCCAGGACGACAGGGGCGGACACCGGGGAGCTGTTTTTT. This gives the protein CARTTGADTGELFF.

This chain connects TRBV5-1 to TRBJ1-6; no clear D gene. The germline V gene has CDR1 SGHRS and CDR2 YFSETQ. Trimming pared 4 bases from V and 0 bases from J, leaving 14 bases between. The CDR3 runs 17 residues. DNA of the CDR3: TGCGCCAGCAGCCCCTGGCTCTCTAGCTCCTATAATTCACCCCTCCACTTT. As protein: CASSPWLSSSYNSPLHF.

The V gene is TRBV30, the J gene TRBJ2-1; TRBD1 might be the D (5 bases). Per the germline V gene, CDR1 is GTSNPN and CDR2 is SVGIG (reference sequence). Deletions cut 0 bases from V and 8 bases from J, with 5 bases between. The CDR3 extends over 11 amino acids. In DNA form, the CDR3 reads TGTGCCTGGAGTGTGGGGCATGAGCAGTTCTTC. It is translated as CAWSVGHEQFF.

V usage is TRBV27 and J usage is TRBJ1-2, with 8 bases fitting TRBD1. Trimming at V came to 3 bases and at J to 7 bases, leaving 10 bases not matched to a gene. Germline V gene sequence: CDR1 MNHEY, CDR2 SMNVEV (reference sequence). CDR3 length equals 15 residues. For the CDR3, the DNA is TGTGCCAGCAGTTTCTCAGGGACAGGATTTTTTGGCTACACCTTC. It is translated as CASSFSGTGFFGYTF.

Concerning this clone itself: Relative to the germline gene, one junction end is altered; a read error may explain this. This rearrangement joins TRBV5-1 to TRBJ2-3, with D possibly TRBD1 on 5 matching bases. CDR3 length equals 13 residues. Germline V lookup: CDR1 SGHRS, CDR2 YFSETQ. CDR3 in DNA: TGCGCCAGCAGCTTGGGCGAGGCCCAGACAGTAACATTT. It is translated as CASSLGEAQTVTF.

This chain uses TRBV4-3 with TRBJ1-1; D is perhaps TRBD1 (5 bases). CDR1 and CDR2 from the germline V gene are LGHNA and YSLEER. The CDR3 consists of 15 residues. Trimming took 2 bases from V and 2 from J, leaving 12 bases between them. The CDR3 nucleotides are TGCGCCAGCAGCCAATCTCCGACAGCTAACACTGAAGCTTTCTTT. Translated: CASSQSPTANTEAFF.

CDR3 sequence (DNA): TGTGCCAGCAGCTTTGGGACTAGGGCAGATACGCAGTATTTT. It is translated as CASSFGTRADTQYF. The rearrangement links TRBV7-2 to TRBJ2-3, with TRBD2 matching 8 bases. CDR1 and CDR2 from the germline V gene are SGHTA and FQGNSA. Losses at the gene ends were 3 bases for V and 4 bases for J; bases not matched to a gene: 3. The CDR3 is 14 residues long.

This chain joins TRBV4-1 and TRBJ2-7; no reliable D call. CDR1 MGHRA and CDR2 YSYEKL come from the germline V gene. This CDR3 is 14 amino acids long. The V and J ends lost 4 bases and 5 bases respectively, with 15 bases between them. The CDR3 nucleotides read TGCGCCAGCAGCCTAAAACCTGGGCGTGACGAGCAGTACTTC. Amino acids: CASSLKPGRDEQYF.

This clone has just a few counts. The rearrangement joins TRBV21-1 to TRBJ1-5; no DNA check was done on the table's D call, TRBD1. TRBV21-1 is shown as a pseudogene. This CDR3 has 14 residues. The CDR3, as DNA: TGTGCCAGCAGCCCCCCGACAGGGCGGCAGCCCCAGCATTTT. It codes for CASSPPTGRQPQHF.

DNA for the CDR3: TGTGCCAGCAGTTCGGAAAACAGGGGCGGCTACACCTTC. Its protein is CASSSENRGGYTF. V is TRBV6-5 and J is TRBJ1-2; 7 bases align to TRBD1. The germline CDR1 and CDR2 sequences are MNHEY and SVGAGI. V shed 4 bases and J 8 bases; nucleotides not matched to a gene: 7. The CDR3 has 13 residues.

This clone showed up just once. The J gene is TRBJ1-6, the V gene TRBV13; 11 bases map to TRBD1. This CDR3 is 15 amino acids long. In germline, CDR1 is PRHDT, CDR2 FYEKMQ (reference sequence). The V and J ends lost 5 bases and 7 bases, in that order; junction bases with no gene match: 4. For the CDR3, the DNA is TGTGCCAGCAGCAGAAGGACAGGGGGCAATTCACCCCTCCACTTT. This gives the protein CASSRRTGGNSPLHF.

The chain has TRBV5-1 and TRBJ2-7; D is possibly TRBD1 (6 bases). V shed 0 bases and J shed 7 bases, with 17 bases lying between them. The CDR3 extends over 15 amino acids. The germline V gene encodes CDR1 SGHRS and CDR2 YFSETQ. Here the CDR3 reads CASSLDWTVTREQYF. For the CDR3, the DNA is TGCGCCAGCAGCTTGGATTGGACAGTGACGCGGGAGCAGTACTTC. Supplemented by reference TRBV5-1 and TRBJ2-7, the full variable domain reads KAGVTQTPRYLIKTRGQQVTLSCSPISGHRSVSWYQQTPGQGLQFLFEYFSETQRNKGNFPGRFSGRQFSNSRSEMNVSTLELGDSALYLCASSLDWTVTREQYFGPGTRLTVT.

This clone was seen a single time. V gene TRBV27 combines with J gene TRBJ2-1; TRBD1 might be the D (6 bases). The germline V gene encodes CDR1 MNHEY and CDR2 SMNVEV (reference sequence). Trimming pared 5 bases from V and 4 bases from J, leaving 18 bases between. The length of the CDR3 is 16 residues. The CDR3 is CASSLRQATAYNEQFF. CDR3 DNA sequence: TGTGCCAGCAGTCTCAGACAGGCGACTGCGTACAATGAGCAGTTCTTC.

This CDR3 is CAWGVPGQGRYEQYF. CDR3 DNA sequence: TGTGCCTGGGGGGTCCCGGGACAGGGACGATACGAGCAGTACTTC. The chain is built from TRBV30 and TRBJ2-7, with 9 positions matching TRBD1. With V trimmed by 5 bases and J by 4 bases, 12 bases remained unmatched. Germline V gene data show CDR1 as GTSNPN and CDR2 as SVGIG (reference sequence). The CDR3 consists of 15 residues.

The chain combines TRBV10-2 with TRBJ2-5; TRBD2 might be the D (7 bases). This CDR3 is built from 15 residues. Trimming stripped 5 bases from V and 5 bases from J, with 18 bases between. Germline-derived CDR1 and CDR2 are WSHSY and SAAADI. CDR3 in amino acids: CASSILRGAGETQYF. The CDR3 DNA reads TGCGCCAGCAGTATCCTACGGGGGGCAGGGGAGACCCAGTACTTC.

This chain's CDR3 is CASSLWRGDYEQYF. DNA for the CDR3: TGTGCCAGCAGTTTATGGAGAGGAGATTACGAGCAGTACTTC. The V call is TRBV28, the J call TRBJ2-7; D not certain. The CDR3 runs to 14 residues. V was clipped by 0 bases and J by 4 bases, with 10 bases between them. Germline V gene data show CDR1 as MDHEN and CDR2 as SYDVKM.

J is TRBJ2-6 and V is TRBV12-5; D may be TRBD1 (6 bases). This CDR3 is 16 amino acids long. CDR1 is LGHNT, CDR2 FRNRAP, per germline. Deletions cut 6 bases from V and 0 bases from J, with 12 bases between. CDR3 protein: CASGVTGHSGANVLTF. CDR3 DNA sequence: TGTGCTAGTGGGGTGACAGGACACTCTGGGGCCAACGTCCTGACTTTC.